This T cell receptor beta chain stems from a study of T cells after yellow fever vaccination. The V and J ends lost 2 bases and 2 bases, in that order; junction bases with no gene match: 10. CDR1 and CDR2 from the germline V gene are SEHNR and FQNEAQ (reference sequence). The CDR3 length is 17 residues. MiXCR was run by TCRdb on the 5' RACE reads, yielding one entry per CDR3 protein. This table has approximately 300,000 distinct CDR3 sequences, approximately 12% appearing once. The chain carries TRBV7-9 and TRBJ2-5, with 8 bases identical to TRBD2. This material consisted of CD4+ T cells sorted from PBMCs, taken 45 days after the yellow fever booster vaccination. The source is a man between 18 and 29 years old who received the YFV17D yellow fever vaccine. DNA for the CDR3: TGTGCCAGCAGCTTATTGGTCGGGGGGGCCGGACAAGAGACCCAGTACTTC. It specifies CASSLLVGGAGQETQYF.